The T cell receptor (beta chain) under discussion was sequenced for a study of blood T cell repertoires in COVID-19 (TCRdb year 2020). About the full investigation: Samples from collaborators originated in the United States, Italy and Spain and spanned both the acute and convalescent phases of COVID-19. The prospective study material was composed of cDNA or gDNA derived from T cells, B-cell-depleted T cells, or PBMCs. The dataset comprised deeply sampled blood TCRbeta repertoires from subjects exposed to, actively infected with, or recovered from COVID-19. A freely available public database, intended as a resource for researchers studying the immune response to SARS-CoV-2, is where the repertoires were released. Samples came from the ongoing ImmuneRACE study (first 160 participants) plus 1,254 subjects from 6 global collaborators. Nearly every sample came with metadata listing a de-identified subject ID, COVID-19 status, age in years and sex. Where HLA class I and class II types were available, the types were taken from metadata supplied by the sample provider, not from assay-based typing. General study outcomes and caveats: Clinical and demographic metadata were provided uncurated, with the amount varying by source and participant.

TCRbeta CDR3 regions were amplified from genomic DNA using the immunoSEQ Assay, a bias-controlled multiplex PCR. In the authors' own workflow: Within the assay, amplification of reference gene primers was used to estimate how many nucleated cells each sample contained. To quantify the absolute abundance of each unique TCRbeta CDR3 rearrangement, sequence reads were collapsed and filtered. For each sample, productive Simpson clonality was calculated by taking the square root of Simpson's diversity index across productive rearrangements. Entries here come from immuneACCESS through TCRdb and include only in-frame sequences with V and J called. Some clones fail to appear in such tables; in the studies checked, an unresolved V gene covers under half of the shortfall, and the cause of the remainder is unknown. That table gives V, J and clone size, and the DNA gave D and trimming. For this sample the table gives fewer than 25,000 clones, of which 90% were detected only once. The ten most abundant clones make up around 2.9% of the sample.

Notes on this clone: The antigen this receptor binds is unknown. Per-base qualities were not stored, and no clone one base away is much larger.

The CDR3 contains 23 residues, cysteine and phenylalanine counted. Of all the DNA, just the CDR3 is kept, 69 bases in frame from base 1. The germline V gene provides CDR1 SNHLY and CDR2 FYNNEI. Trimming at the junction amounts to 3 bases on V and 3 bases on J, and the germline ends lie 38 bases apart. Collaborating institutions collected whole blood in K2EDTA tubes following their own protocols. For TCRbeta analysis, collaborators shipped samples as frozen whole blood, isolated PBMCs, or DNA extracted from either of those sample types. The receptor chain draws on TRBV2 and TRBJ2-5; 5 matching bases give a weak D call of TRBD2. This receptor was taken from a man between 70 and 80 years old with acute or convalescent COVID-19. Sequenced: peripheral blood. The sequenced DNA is TGTGCCAGCAGTGACATTTGGGTCTTTGATTCGGTCGGCGGGTCCAATAGAGAAGAGACCCAGTACTTC. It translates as CASSDIWVFDSVGGSNREETQYF.